A single sample is the source of the 30 T cell receptor beta chains below, sequenced in a study of technical replicates of blood from several donors. Using immunoSEQ multiplex PCR, the repertoire was profiled, and TCRdb retains in-frame clones only, with some absent. The sample has over 55,000 clones, approximately 87% seen once. Sequencing was done on a sample of PBMCs. These receptors were obtained from a human donor in good health. Some clones in this sample may be carry-over from other donors' samples.

This chain connects TRBV5-1 to TRBJ2-3; D ambiguous. Germline values: CDR1 SGHRS, CDR2 YFSETQ. V lost 3 bases and J 0 bases, leaving 8 bases between the germline ends. This CDR3 is built from 14 residues. The CDR3 sequence: CASSSTRSTDTQYF. Here the CDR3 DNA reads TGCGCCAGCAGCTCGACACGTAGCACAGATACGCAGTATTTT.

The chain combines TRBV4-3 with TRBJ2-7; 9 positions agree with TRBD2. The trim removed 0 bases at V and 2 bases at J, leaving 5 bases unmatched. Germline V gives CDR1 LGHNA, CDR2 YSLEER. This CDR3 is built from 16 residues. CDR3 region: CASSQDFLAGTYEQYF. The DNA for the CDR3 is TGCGCCAGCAGCCAAGATTTCCTAGCGGGAACCTACGAGCAGTACTTC.

The chain employs TRBV9 and TRBJ1-3, with TRBD1 as a possible D gene (5 bases). Trimming took 2 bases from V and 0 from J, leaving 15 bases between them. Germline assignment: CDR1 SGDLS and CDR2 YYNGEE. This CDR3 is built from 17 residues. The CDR3 nucleotides read TGTGCCAGCAGCGTTGGGGGGAGGAGTAGCTCTGGAAACACCATATATTTT. The encoded protein is CASSVGGRSSSGNTIYF.

V usage is TRBV5-6 and J usage is TRBJ2-3; TRBD2 is a possible D gene (6 bases). The V end was cut by 4 bases, the J end by 0 bases, with 12 bases between. The length of the CDR3 is 15 residues. Germline CDR1 SGHDT, CDR2 YYEEEE. This chain's CDR3 is CASSPRGASTDTQYF. The CDR3 bases are TGTGCCAGCAGCCCGCGGGGTGCTAGCACAGATACGCAGTATTTT.

The CDR3 DNA is TGTGCCAGCTCACCGAACGTGCAGGGGGGCGCGGAAAAACTGTTTTTT. Its protein product is CASSPNVQGGAEKLFF. The chain recombines TRBV18 with TRBJ1-4, with 7 bases identical to TRBD1. CDR3 size: 16 residues. Germline V gene sequence: CDR1 KGHSH, CDR2 LQKENI. After removal of 3 bases from V and 8 bases from J, the junction contained 12 bases not matched to a gene.

This clone was detected once. The genes are TRBV28 and TRBJ1-5; D is ambiguous. Germline V gives CDR1 MDHEN, CDR2 SYDVKM. V lost 3 bases, J lost 6 bases, and 6 bases lay in between. The CDR3 sequence is 12 residues long. The CDR3: CASSLLSQPQHF. In DNA form, the CDR3 reads TGTGCCAGCAGTTTGTTGAGTCAGCCCCAGCATTTT.

The sample holds one count of this clone. The genes are TRBV19 and TRBJ1-5; D possibly corresponds to TRBD1 (6 bases). Per germline, CDR1 LNHDA and CDR2 SQIVND (reference sequence). Trimming cost V 7 bases and J 7 bases, with 14 bases left between them. This CDR3 spans 13 amino acids. The chain's CDR3 is CASKRGGGQPQHF. Written as DNA, the CDR3 is TGTGCCAGTAAACGAGGGGGGGGACAGCCCCAGCATTTT.

This chain joins TRBV7-9 and TRBJ2-7; D might be TRBD2 (7 bases). The CDR3 length is 13 residues. CDR1 is SEHNR and CDR2 is FQNEAQ in the germline V gene (reference sequence). Trimming shortened V by 10 bases and J by 3 bases, and 16 bases separated the two germline ends. CDR3 in DNA: TGTGCCACGCGGGGGCAGCCACTCTACGAGCAGTACTTC. Residues: CATRGQPLYEQYF.

V is TRBV5-1 and J is TRBJ1-3; tentatively, D is TRBD1 (5 bases). V dropped 2 bases and J dropped 4 bases, with 10 bases sitting between them. There are 14 residues in the CDR3. CDR1 SGHRS and CDR2 YFSETQ come from the germline V gene. CDR3 DNA: TGCGCCAGCAGCTTAGGCAGGGCGGGAAACACCATATATTTT. Translating gives CASSLGRAGNTIYF.

The V call is TRBV6-1, the J call TRBJ2-3; 10 positions match TRBD2. Germline V gives CDR1 MNHNS, CDR2 SASEGT. The length of the CDR3 is 15 residues. V trimming: 5 bases; J trimming: 4 bases; junction bases outside the gene matches: 6. Written as DNA, the CDR3 is TGTGCCAGCAGTAGTAGCGGGGGGCTCGCAGATACGCAGTATTTT. It codes for CASSSSGGLADTQYF.

The J gene is TRBJ1-4, the V gene TRBV7-7; D possibly corresponds to TRBD1 (6 bases). CDR1 and CDR2 from the germline V gene are SSHAT and FNYEAQ (reference sequence). Trimming stripped 4 bases from V and 2 bases from J, with 14 bases between. This CDR3 is 16 amino acids long. In DNA form, the CDR3 reads TGTGCCAGCAGCTACAACAGGGAATTGACTAATGAAAAACTGTTTTTT. Its translation is CASSYNRELTNEKLFF.

The genes are TRBV2 and TRBJ2-2; 8 positions match TRBD2. The CDR3 consists of 15 residues. V lost 6 bases to trimming and J lost 7 bases; unmatched junction nucleotides: 10. Germline values: CDR1 SNHLY, CDR2 FYNNEI. In DNA form, the CDR3 reads TGTGCCAGCAGAGACAAGCGGGAGCGGGACGGGGAGCTGTTTTTT. Translating it yields CASRDKRERDGELFF.

The chain recombines TRBV11-2 with TRBJ1-3, with TRBD1 identical over 7 bases. CDR1 is SGHAT and CDR2 is FQNNGV in the germline V gene. This CDR3 is 15 amino acids long. Trimming removed 2 bases from V and 2 bases from J; junction bases left unmatched: 3. The CDR3 nucleotides are TGTGCCAGCAGCTTAATCGGACAGGCTGGAAACACCATATATTTT. Translating gives CASSLIGQAGNTIYF. Full variable domain (missing parts from reference TRBV11-2 and TRBJ1-3): EAGVAQSPRYKIIEKRQSVAFWCNPISGHATLYWYQQILGQGPKLLIQFQNNGVVDDSQLPKDRFSAERLKGVDSTLKIQPAKLEDSAVYLCASSLIGQAGNTIYFGEGSWLTVV.

The J gene is TRBJ2-7, the V gene TRBV11-3; D remains ambiguous. The CDR3 loop spans 13 amino acids. The germline CDR1 and CDR2 sequences are SGHNT and YENEEA. The V and J ends lost 5 bases and 1 base respectively, with 9 bases between them. The CDR3 protein is CASSPPLSYEQYF. CDR3 in DNA: TGTGCCAGCAGCCCCCCCTTGTCCTACGAGCAGTACTTC.

The rearrangement links TRBV4-1 to TRBJ1-3; the D gene is possibly TRBD1 (5 bases). CDR3 length: 16 residues. Germline CDR1 is MGHRA and CDR2 is YSYEKL. Trimming pared 4 bases from V and 0 bases from J, leaving 13 bases between. Here the CDR3 DNA reads TGCGCCAGCAGCCGAACCACGGGGGGCTCTGGAAACACCATATATTTT. This codes for CASSRTTGGSGNTIYF.

This rearrangement joins TRBV2 to TRBJ1-5; TRBD1 matches 10 bases. Germline-derived CDR1 and CDR2 are SNHLY and FYNNEI. The CDR3 extends over 14 amino acids. With 10 bases clipped from V and 6 bases from J, the junction kept 9 bases outside the gene matches. CDR3 DNA sequence: TGTGCCACCAGCCGGGACAGGGGTCCTCAGCCCCAGCATTTT. Translating it yields CATSRDRGPQPQHF.

The V and J genes are TRBV7-9 and TRBJ2-1, with 12 positions matching TRBD2. With V trimmed by 4 bases and J by 10 bases, 11 bases remained unmatched. This CDR3 comprises 16 residues. CDR1 is SEHNR, CDR2 FQNEAQ, per germline (reference sequence). CDR3 nucleotides: TGTGCCAGCAGCTCCCGTCTAGCGGGAGGGCCTGGAGAGCAGTTCTTC. Its translation is CASSSRLAGGPGEQFF.

The chain links TRBV21-1 to TRBJ2-7; the DNA was not used to check the table's D call, TRBD2. TRBV21-1 is an annotated pseudogene. This CDR3 spans 16 amino acids. The CDR3 is CASSKAPSGRGYEQYF. The DNA of the CDR3 is TGTGCCAGCAGCAAAGCCCCTTCCGGGAGGGGTTACGAGCAGTACTTC.

V is TRBV7-2 and J is TRBJ1-2, with 7 bases identical to TRBD1. The CDR3 runs to 15 residues. The germline V gene has CDR1 SGHTA and CDR2 FQGNSA. The junction had 6 bases not matched to a gene; V was cut back by 1 base and J by 4 bases. The CDR3 is CASSLGTGIAYGYTF. The CDR3 bases are TGTGCCAGCAGCTTAGGGACAGGAATAGCCTATGGCTACACCTTC. Using reference TRBV7-2 and TRBJ1-2 for the parts outside the CDR3, the full variable domain is GAGVSQSPSNKVTEKGKDVELRCDPISGHTALYWYRQSLGQGLEFLIYFQGNSAPDKSGLPSDRFSAERTGGSVSTLTIQRTQQEDSAVYLCASSLGTGIAYGYTFGSGTRLTVV.

This clone has just one count. V is TRBV13 and J is TRBJ1-2, with 7 bases that match TRBD1. CDR3 length equals 15 residues. CDR1 PRHDT and CDR2 FYEKMQ come from the germline V gene (reference sequence). J lost 5 bases, V lost 4 bases, and 10 bases had no gene match. In DNA form, the CDR3 reads TGTGCCAGCAGCTACCAGGGGGGTATACAGTATGGCTACACCTTC. As protein: CASSYQGGIQYGYTF.

The chain links TRBV30 to TRBJ1-3; 7 bases fit TRBD1. CDR3 length equals 13 residues. V was pared by 2 bases and J by 4 bases, with 2 bases of the junction left unmatched. The germline V gene encodes CDR1 GTSNPN and CDR2 SVGIG (reference sequence). The CDR3 is CAWSPGQGNTIYF. As DNA, the CDR3 is TGTGCCTGGAGTCCGGGACAGGGAAACACCATATATTTT.

This chain joins TRBV7-2 and TRBJ1-2; a possible D gene is TRBD1 (5 bases). The CDR3 sequence is 13 residues long. Trimming removed 1 base from V and 8 bases from J, with 11 bases in between. Germline CDR1 and CDR2: SGHTA and FQGNSA. The CDR3 DNA follows: TGTGCCAGCAGCTTAGAGGGGTTGGGCGGCTACACCTTC. It codes for CASSLEGLGGYTF.

Details on this clone: One junction end does not reproduce the germline sequence, and a read error may be involved. V and J are TRBV7-2 and TRBJ1-1; TRBD1 is a possible D gene (5 bases). The CDR3 extends over 15 amino acids. Germline V gives CDR1 SGHTA, CDR2 FQGNSA. The CDR3 protein is CASSFVTVGNAEAFF. CDR3 DNA: TGTGCCAGCAGCTTTGTGACAGTGGGGAACGCTGAAGCTTTCTTT.

This chain connects TRBV5-1 to TRBJ2-3, with D uncertain. V lost 4 bases and J lost 0, with 9 bases in between. The CDR3 extends over 14 amino acids. Germline V gene data show CDR1 as SGHRS and CDR2 as YFSETQ. The CDR3, as DNA: TGCGCCAGCAGCCTGACCGGGAGCACAGATACGCAGTATTTT. Protein product: CASSLTGSTDTQYF.

As for this clone: Other nucleotide sequences from this sample produce the same CDR3. V usage is TRBV5-1 and J usage is TRBJ2-7; D may be TRBD1 (5 bases). The germline V and J ends were trimmed by 0 bases and 6 bases, with 13 bases remaining between them. Germline V gives CDR1 SGHRS, CDR2 YFSETQ. The CDR3 runs 14 residues. CDR3 coding DNA: TGCGCCAGCAGCTTGGCCGGGCAGGGTGGCGAGCAGTACTTC. Protein: CASSLAGQGGEQYF.

The V gene is TRBV5-1, the J gene TRBJ1-2; D remains ambiguous. The germline V gene encodes CDR1 SGHRS and CDR2 YFSETQ. With 2 bases removed from V and 1 base from J, the gap between germline ends came to 6 bases. There are 13 residues in the CDR3. DNA for the CDR3: TGCGCCAGCAGCTTTGGCAGTAACTATGGCTACACCTTC. Translated, it gives CASSFGSNYGYTF.

The chain couples TRBV10-3 to TRBJ2-2, with D hard to call. This CDR3 region has 15 residues. V was clipped by 4 bases and J by 4 bases, with 13 bases between them. In germline, CDR1 is ENHRY, CDR2 SYGVKD. CDR3 DNA sequence: TGTGCCATCAGTGTTGAGAGAGGCGGCACCGGGGAGCTGTTTTTT. Its translation is CAISVERGGTGELFF.

CDR3 loop: CASSSPLGQGAVNTIYF. The CDR3 DNA is TGTGCCAGCAGCTCCCCGTTAGGACAGGGGGCTGTGAACACCATATATTTT. The rearrangement joins TRBV7-6 to TRBJ1-3, with TRBD1 identical over 11 bases. Germline-derived CDR1 and CDR2 are SGHVS and FNYEAQ. The CDR3 has 17 residues. The J segment lost 7 bases and the V segment lost 4 bases, leaving 12 bases of the junction unmatched.

The chain is built from TRBV7-9 and TRBJ2-1; 12 bases fit TRBD2. With V trimmed by 4 bases and J by 0 bases, 7 bases remained unmatched. The CDR3 sequence is 18 residues long. In germline, CDR1 is SEHNR, CDR2 FQNEAQ (reference sequence). In DNA form, the CDR3 reads TGTGCCAGCAGCTCCCTAGCGGGAGGGCAAAGCTCCTACAATGAGCAGTTCTTC. Its translation is CASSSLAGGQSSYNEQFF.

The rearrangement links TRBV5-6 to TRBJ2-5, with D possibly matching TRBD2 (5 bases). Deletions cut 2 bases from V and 7 bases from J, with 9 bases between. The CDR3 consists of 12 residues. Germline V gene data show CDR1 as SGHDT and CDR2 as YYEEEE. CDR3 in amino acids: CASSLSSGTQYF. In nucleotides, the CDR3 is TGTGCCAGCAGCTTATCCAGCGGGACCCAGTACTTC.